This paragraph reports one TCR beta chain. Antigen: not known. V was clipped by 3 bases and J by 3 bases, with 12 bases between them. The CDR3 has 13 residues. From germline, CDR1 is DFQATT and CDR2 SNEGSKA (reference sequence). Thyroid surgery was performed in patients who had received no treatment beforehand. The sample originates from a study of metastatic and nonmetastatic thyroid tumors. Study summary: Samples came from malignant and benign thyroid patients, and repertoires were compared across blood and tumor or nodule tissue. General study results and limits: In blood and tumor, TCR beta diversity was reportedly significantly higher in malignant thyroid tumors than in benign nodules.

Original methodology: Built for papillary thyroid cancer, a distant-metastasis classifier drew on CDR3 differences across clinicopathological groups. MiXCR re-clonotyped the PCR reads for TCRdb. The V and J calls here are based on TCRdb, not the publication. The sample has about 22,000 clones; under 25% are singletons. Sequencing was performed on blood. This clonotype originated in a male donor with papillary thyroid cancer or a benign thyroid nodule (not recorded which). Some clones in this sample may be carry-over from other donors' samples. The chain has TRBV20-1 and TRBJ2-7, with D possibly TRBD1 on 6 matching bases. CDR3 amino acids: CSARTGHGYEQYF. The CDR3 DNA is TGCAGTGCTAGGACAGGCCACGGCTACGAGCAGTACTTC.